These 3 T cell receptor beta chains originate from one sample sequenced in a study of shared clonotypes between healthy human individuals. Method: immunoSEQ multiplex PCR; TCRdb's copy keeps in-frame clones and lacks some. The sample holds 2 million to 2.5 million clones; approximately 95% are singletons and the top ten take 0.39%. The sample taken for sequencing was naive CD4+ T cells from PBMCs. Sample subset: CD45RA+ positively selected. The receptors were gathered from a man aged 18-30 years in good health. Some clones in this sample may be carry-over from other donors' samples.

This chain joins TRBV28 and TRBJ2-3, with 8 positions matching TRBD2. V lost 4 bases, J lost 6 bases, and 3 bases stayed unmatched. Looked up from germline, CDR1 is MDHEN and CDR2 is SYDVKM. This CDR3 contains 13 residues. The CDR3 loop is CASSWGGRDTQYF. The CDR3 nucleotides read TGTGCCAGCAGTTGGGGCGGGAGGGATACGCAGTATTTT.

The CDR3: CASGSSGSSYEQYF. In DNA, the CDR3 is TGTGCCAGCGGCAGTAGCGGGAGCTCCTACGAGCAGTACTTC. This chain connects TRBV4-2 to TRBJ2-7; 9 nucleotides line up with TRBD2. CDR1 and CDR2 (germline): LGHNA, YNFKEQ. J was trimmed by 0 bases and V by 8 bases; bases with no gene match: 5. There are 14 residues in the CDR3.

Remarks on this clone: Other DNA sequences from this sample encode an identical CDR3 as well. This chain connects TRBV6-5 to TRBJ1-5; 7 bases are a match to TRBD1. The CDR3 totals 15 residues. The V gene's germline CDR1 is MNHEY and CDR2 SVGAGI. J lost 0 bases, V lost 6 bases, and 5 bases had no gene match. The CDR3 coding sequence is TGTGCCAGCAGACCACAGGGGTATAGCAATCAGCCCCAGCATTTT. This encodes CASRPQGYSNQPQHF.